Listed below are T cell receptor beta chains from one sample, sequenced in a study of shared clonotypes between healthy human individuals. Data came from immunoSEQ multiplex PCR; TCRdb stores just in-frame clones and leaves some out. This table has around 720,000 clones, 60% to 75% appearing once. Sequencing was done on a sample of memory CD4+ T cells sorted from blood. These receptors all come from a woman in her 30s in good health. Both conserved end residues are part of each CDR3. A D gene is named only where the DNA matches it firmly. The size entry is marked missing in some rows and otherwise reads once, few, many or a size class.

V gene	J gene	clone size	D gene	CDR3 protein	CDR3 DNA
TRBV6-5	TRBJ2-2	-	-	CASSSYTGELFF	TGTGCCAGCAGTAGCTACACCGGGGAGCTGTTTTTT
TRBV7-9	TRBJ2-7	-	-	CASSFGARGLYEQYF	TGTGCCAGCAGCTTTGGCGCCCGGGGACTCTACGAGCAGTACTTC
TRBV5-1	TRBJ2-5	-	-	CASSSPGGETQYF	TGCGCCAGCAGCTCTCCTGGGGGGGAGACCCAGTACTTC
TRBV29-1	TRBJ2-4	-	-	CSVEQGGQNIQYF	TGCAGCGTTGAACAGGGTGGCCAAAACATTCAGTACTTC
TRBV5-1	TRBJ2-3	-	-	CASSLGRRPAADTQYF	TGCGCCAGCAGCTTGGGGAGGAGGCCCGCGGCAGATACGCAGTATTTT
TRBV5-1	TRBJ2-1	-	TRBD1	CASSPDRGAYNEQFF	TGCGCCAGCAGCCCGGACAGGGGGGCCTACAATGAGCAGTTCTTC
TRBV11-2	TRBJ2-2	-	TRBD1	CASSRTGTGATGELFF	TGTGCCAGCAGCCGAACCGGGACAGGGGCCACCGGGGAGCTGTTTTTT
TRBV6-5	TRBJ2-3	-	-	CASSYSLVAADTQYF	TGTGCCAGCAGTTACTCGTTGGTAGCGGCAGATACGCAGTATTTT
TRBV13	TRBJ1-1	-	-	CASSSPIVSEAFF	TGTGCCAGCAGCTCACCTATAGTCTCTGAAGCTTTCTTT
TRBV5-1	TRBJ2-2	-	-	CASSLQAENTGELFF	TGCGCCAGCAGCTTGCAGGCAGAGAACACCGGGGAGCTGTTTTTT
TRBV9	TRBJ2-7	medium-sized	-	CASSLGPSHEQYF	TGTGCCAGCAGCCTCGGGCCATCCCACGAGCAGTACTTC
TRBV28	TRBJ1-1	few	TRBD1	CASSQPRTGRNTEAFF	TGTGCCAGCAGTCAACCGAGGACAGGACGGAACACTGAAGCTTTCTTT
TRBV5-1	TRBJ1-2	-	TRBD1	CASGTPGQNYGYTF	TGCGCCAGCGGAACCCCGGGACAGAACTATGGCTACACCTTC
TRBV5-1	TRBJ2-1	once	TRBD2	CAGSIAGGPPNEQFF	TGCGCCGGGTCAATAGCGGGAGGGCCACCCAATGAGCAGTTCTTC
TRBV13	TRBJ2-7	-	-	CASSLGRGGAYEQYF	TGTGCCAGCAGCTTAGGCCGTGGAGGGGCCTACGAGCAGTACTTC
TRBV30	TRBJ1-4	once	TRBD1	CAWSVGQGINEKLFF	TGTGCCTGGAGTGTGGGACAGGGTATTAATGAAAAACTGTTTTTT
TRBV7-9	TRBJ1-2	-	TRBD1	CASSLDRQGDNYGYTF	TGTGCCAGCAGCTTAGACCGACAGGGGGATAACTATGGCTACACCTTC
TRBV28	TRBJ2-1	-	TRBD1	CASSGTGFGYNEQFF	TGTGCCAGCAGTGGGACAGGGTTTGGGTACAATGAGCAGTTCTTC
TRBV5-1	TRBJ2-1	-	-	CASSSRTRLVSEQFF	TGCGCCAGCAGCTCTAGGACCAGATTAGTCAGTGAGCAGTTCTTC
TRBV19	TRBJ2-3	-	TRBD2	CASSTRLAGGTDTQYF	TGTGCCAGTAGTACGCGACTAGCGGGAGGTACAGATACGCAGTATTTT
TRBV7-2	TRBJ1-2	-	TRBD1	CASSPPGQGYGYTF	TGTGCCAGCAGCCCGCCCGGACAGGGCTATGGCTACACCTTC
TRBV30	TRBJ1-3	few	-	CAWSGASGNTIYF	TGTGCCTGGAGTGGGGCCTCTGGAAACACCATATATTTT
TRBV7-2	TRBJ2-1	-	TRBD2	CASTLAGSYNEQFF	TGTGCCAGCACGTTAGCGGGCTCCTACAATGAGCAGTTCTTC
TRBV7-2	TRBJ2-7	-	-	CASSLTTIGSRSYEQYF	TGTGCCAGCAGCTTAACAACGATCGGGAGTAGGTCCTACGAGCAGTACTTC
TRBV19	TRBJ1-1	-	TRBD1	CASSPNDRGVNTEAFF	TGTGCCAGTAGTCCGAACGACAGGGGGGTGAACACTGAAGCTTTCTTT
TRBV6-1	TRBJ1-4	once	TRBD1	CASNPTGLNEKLFF	TGTGCCAGCAACCCGACAGGGCTTAATGAAAAACTGTTTTTT
TRBV7-2	TRBJ1-2	-	TRBD1	CASTDRTNYGYTF	TGTGCCAGCACGGACAGGACTAACTATGGCTACACCTTC
TRBV25-1	TRBJ2-7	-	TRBD1	CASSGDRGYEQYF	TGTGCCAGCAGTGGCGACAGGGGCTACGAGCAGTACTTC
TRBV5-1	TRBJ1-1	-	-	CASSTPGDMNTEAFF	TGCGCCAGCAGCACCCCGGGGGATATGAACACTGAAGCTTTCTTT
TRBV27	TRBJ1-5	once	-	CASSLWADSNQPQHF	TGTGCCAGCAGTTTATGGGCAGATAGCAATCAGCCCCAGCATTTT
TRBV10-3	TRBJ2-3	-	-	CAISEPDGETQYF	TGTGCCATCAGTGAGCCGGACGGAGAAACGCAGTATTTT